This T cell receptor (beta chain) was captured by sequencing in a study of T-cell memory formation after mild COVID-19. V was pared by 8 bases and J by 0 bases, with 5 bases of the junction left unmatched. Germline values: CDR1 LGHDT, CDR2 YNNKEL (reference sequence). This CDR3 comprises 15 residues. MiXCR was run by TCRdb on the 5' RACE reads, yielding one entry per CDR3 protein. Among 200,000 to 250,000 distinct CDR3 sequences, roughly 17% were seen once, and the ten largest hold approximately 3.6%. Sequenced sample: PBMCs or a T cell subset sorted from them (not recorded which). The source is a man aged 18 to 29 who had mild COVID-19 (a few samples of this study predate the infection). Cell type and time point are not known. The rearrangement joins TRBV3-1 to TRBJ2-5, with 11 bases lining up with TRBD2. The CDR3 is CASAASGGYQETQYF. CDR3 sequence (DNA): TGTGCCAGCGCTGCTAGCGGGGGGTACCAAGAGACCCAGTACTTC.